Listed here are 10 T cell receptor beta chains from one sample, sequenced in a study of blood T cells in healthy people across ages. The use of a sample-barcoded 5' primer and a J-beta primer mix characterized a second PCR of 7 to 11 cycles. TCRdb fed the 5' RACE reads into MiXCR, producing one record per CDR3 protein. The sample holds 850,000 or so distinct CDR3 sequences, 29% seen once. Sequencing was done on a sample of blood. The receptors shown here come from a woman aged 80 or over in good health.

This clonotype has a count of ten or more. The genes are TRBV28 and TRBJ2-7, with a possible D match to TRBD1 (5 bases). Trimming left V 6 bases short and J 0 bases short, with 12 bases between. Looked up from germline, CDR1 is MDHEN and CDR2 is SYDVKM. There are 14 residues in the CDR3. In DNA form, the CDR3 reads TGTGCCAGCAGGCCCGGTGGGGCCTCCTACGAGCAGTACTTC. Translated, it gives CASRPGGASYEQYF. The variable domain in full, with the rest retrieved from reference TRBV28 and TRBJ2-7, is DVKVTQSSRYLVKRTGEKVFLECVQDMDHENMFWYRQDPGLGLRLIYFSYDVKMKEKGDIPEGYSVSREKKERFSLILESASTNQTSMYLCASRPGGASYEQYFGPGTRLTVT.

This clonotype showed up many times. The V call is TRBV3-1, the J call TRBJ2-1, with TRBD2 matching 8 bases. The CDR3 spans 14 residues. Germline V gene lookup returns CDR1 LGHDT and CDR2 YNNKEL (reference sequence). The J segment lost 4 bases and the V segment lost 3 bases, leaving 2 bases of the junction unmatched. DNA for the CDR3: TGTGCCAGCAGCCACGGGACTAGGTACAATGAGCAGTTCTTC. Translation: CASSHGTRYNEQFF.

At least ten counts were recorded for this clonotype. V is TRBV12-3 or TRBV12-4 and J is TRBJ1-1; no definite D call. V lost 7 bases to trimming and J lost 0 bases, with 18 bases between them. This CDR3 comprises 16 residues. The CDR3 is CASTPGGWNLNTEAFF. CDR3 nucleotide sequence: TGTGCCAGCACCCCGGGTGGGTGGAATCTGAACACTGAAGCTTTCTTT.

This clonotype was seen a handful of times. This chain links TRBV3-1 with TRBJ1-5, with TRBD1 matching over 8 bases. With V trimmed by 4 bases and J by 0 bases, 5 bases remained unmatched. Germline CDR1 reads LGHDT; CDR2 reads YNNKEL (reference sequence). This CDR3 has 16 amino acids. The CDR3 loop reads CASSPRGPGSNQPQHF. The DNA of the CDR3 is TGTGCCAGCAGCCCCAGGGGGCCGGGTAGCAATCAGCCCCAGCATTTT.

Comment on this clonotype: A much larger clonotype is one base distant, so this may be a read error. The gene calls are TRBV7-9 and TRBJ2-3, with a weak D call TRBD1 (5 bases). V lost 1 base, J lost 2 bases, and 13 bases lay in between. CDR3 size: 16 residues. CDR1 and CDR2 from the germline V gene are SEHNR and FQNEAQ (reference sequence). The CDR3 is CASSLVEAGYTDTQYF. CDR3 coding DNA: TGTGCCAGCAGCTTAGTCGAGGCAGGGTACACAGATACGCAGTATTTT.

This clonotype was observed a single time. The CDR3 coding sequence is TGCGCCAGCAGCCAAGAGGTAACGATATATGGCTACACCTTC. Translating gives CASSQEVTIYGYTF. The chain joins TRBV4-3 to TRBJ1-2; D unresolved. V lost 0 bases to trimming and J lost 5 bases, with 10 bases between them. The CDR3 is 14 residues long. Germline assignment: CDR1 LGHNA and CDR2 YSLEER.

The chain links TRBV23-1 to TRBJ1-5; D unclear. TRBV23-1 is filed as an ORF, its function uncertain. CDR3 length: 14 amino acids. V shed 5 bases and J shed 3 bases, with 11 bases lying between them. CDR3 protein: CASSVDGLNQPQHF. In nucleotides, the CDR3 is TGCGCCAGCAGTGTTGACGGACTCAATCAGCCCCAGCATTTT.

The V call is TRBV18, the J call TRBJ2-3; D possibly corresponds to TRBD2 (6 bases). V lost 6 bases to trimming and J lost 3 bases, with 19 bases between them. The CDR3 runs 16 residues. Germline CDR1 KGHSH, CDR2 LQKENI. The CDR3 DNA reads as TGTGCCAGCTCTCACTATGGAAAGGGAGGAACAGATACGCAGTATTTT. Protein: CASSHYGKGGTDTQYF.

Ten or more counts support this clonotype. The chain uses TRBV28 and TRBJ2-5; maybe TRBD1 (6 bases). This CDR3 has 15 residues. Germline CDR1 is MDHEN and CDR2 is SYDVKM. Deletions cut 4 bases from V and 6 bases from J, with 18 bases between. In nucleotides, the CDR3 is TGTGCCAGCAGTTCGACAACAGGGACCCGTAAGACCCAGTACTTC. It yields the protein CASSSTTGTRKTQYF.

This clonotype was detected many times. V usage is TRBV13 and J usage is TRBJ2-5; 7 bases are shared with TRBD1. CDR1 and CDR2 from the germline V gene are PRHDT and FYEKMQ (reference sequence). V lost 5 bases, J lost 5 bases, and 5 bases stayed unmatched. The CDR3 loop spans 13 amino acids. Here the CDR3 reads CASSGRQGETQYF. The CDR3 region has the DNA TGTGCCAGCAGCGGTCGACAGGGCGAGACCCAGTACTTC.